A selection of T cell receptor beta chains follows, all from one sample in a study of human T cells and chemical hapten exposure. TCRdb recomputed calls from the RACE reads with MiXCR, one row per CDR3 protein. The sample contains tens of thousands of distinct CDR3 sequences, about 11% of which appear only once. Source: whole blood, taken in connection with sensitization to the hapten diphenylcyclopropenone (DPC). The source is a man in his forties with alopecia areata. Some clones in this sample may be carry-over from other donors' samples. The CDR3 runs from the conserved cysteine through the conserved F or W. Each record gives: D gene, V gene, J gene, CDR3 length, clone size, CDR3 DNA, CDR3 protein. D genes are given only for firm matches. Clone size appears in some rows only: once, few, many, or a class for an expanded clone.

>TRBD2|TRBV24-1|TRBJ2-2|13|few
TGTGCCACTTCCGCGGGGGGCCCCGGGGAGCTGTTTTTT
CATSAGGPGELFF
>TRBD2|TRBV6-2/TRBV6-3|TRBJ2-1|12|NA
TGTGCCAGCAGACTAGCGCGGAATGAGCAGTTCTTC
CASRLARNEQFF
>TRBD2|TRBV20-1|TRBJ2-3|13|NA
TGCAGTGCTTGGAGCGGGAGTACAGATACGCAGTATTTT
CSAWSGSTDTQYF
>TRBD1|TRBV5-1|TRBJ2-5|15|NA
TGCGCCAGCAGCTTGGTACAGGGGGCGCGAGAGACCCAGTACTTC
CASSLVQGARETQYF
>NA|TRBV28|TRBJ2-7|15|NA
TGTGCCAGCAGCTCCTCTGGCGAGCCTTACTACGAGCAGTACTTC
CASSSSGEPYYEQYF
>NA|TRBV27|TRBJ2-5|11|few
TGTGCCAGCAGTTTAGGGGTGACCCAGTACTTC
CASSLGVTQYF
>TRBD2|TRBV29-1|TRBJ2-3|14|NA
TGCAGCAGTAGCGGGAGGGCGGGCACAGATACGCAGTATTTT
CSSSGRAGTDTQYF
>NA|TRBV7-9|TRBJ2-7|13|NA
TGTGCCAGCAGCCCGACAGGCCACTACGAGCAGTACTTC
CASSPTGHYEQYF
>NA|TRBV7-3|TRBJ2-7|14|few
TGTGCCAGCAGCTTAATGAGTACTTCCTACGAGCAGTACTTC
CASSLMSTSYEQYF
>NA|TRBV19|TRBJ2-5|14|NA
TGTGCCAGTAGTATAGACTCGGGAGTAGAGACCCAGTACTTC
CASSIDSGVETQYF
>TRBD1|TRBV29-1|TRBJ1-1|12|many
TGCAGCTCTCACGGACAGGGACTAGAAGCTTTCTTT
CSSHGQGLEAFF
>TRBD1|TRBV13|TRBJ1-2|14|few
TGTGCCAGCAGCAAAGGGACAGGGAGGGATGGCTACACCTTC
CASSKGTGRDGYTF
>NA|TRBV7-9|TRBJ1-1|15|NA
TGTGCCAGCAGCCCCTACGGGACACATGACACTGAAGCTTTCTTT
CASSPYGTHDTEAFF
>TRBD1|TRBV11-2|TRBJ2-3|14|NA
TGTGCCAGCAGCCCTGGGACAGGGAGTCTGGTGCAGTATTTT
CASSPGTGSLVQYF